These 16 T cell receptor beta chains originate from one sample sequenced in a study of CD8 T cells in Susac syndrome (dated by TCRdb to between 2018 and 2021). The method was the immunoSEQ multiplex PCR assay. RNA was extracted using the RNeasy kit, and about 0.45 to 1 microgram was reverse transcribed with random hexamers. The public reads were reprocessed in TCRdb via fastp at Q25 and MiXCR, keeping in-frame beta chains. Records with the same CDR3 protein are collapsed into one entry carrying the most frequent genes and DNA. In this sample the table shows some 160,000 distinct CDR3 sequences, approximately 94% of which occur a single time. Over 0.075% of the sample is taken by the ten largest. The specimen sequenced was CD4+ T cells from PBMCs. The receptors derive from a human donor with Susac syndrome.

This clonotype was detected only a few times. V and J are TRBV6-5 and TRBJ2-3; D remains ambiguous. The CDR3 has 12 residues. Looked up from germline, CDR1 is MNHEY and CDR2 is SVGAGI. Trimming took 5 bases from V and 2 from J, leaving 5 bases between them. The CDR3 spells CASSQDTDTQYF. The CDR3 bases are TGTGCCAGCAGTCAGGACACAGATACGCAGTATTTT.

The chain employs TRBV7-2 and TRBJ2-7, with D perhaps matching TRBD2 (6 bases). In germline, CDR1 is SGHTA, CDR2 FQGNSA. The CDR3 spans 16 residues. Trimming took 8 bases from V and 3 from J, leaving 23 bases between them. The chain's CDR3 is CASGHYGGKELYEQYF. In nucleotides, the CDR3 is TGTGCCAGCGGTCATTACGGCGGGAAGGAACTCTACGAGCAGTACTTC.

The chain employs TRBV29-1 and TRBJ2-6; D is possibly TRBD1 (6 bases). The CDR3 is 17 amino acids. Looked up from germline, CDR1 is SQVTM and CDR2 is ANQGSEA. With 0 bases removed from V and 2 bases from J, the gap between germline ends came to 14 bases. The CDR3 sequence: CSVEDEAGVPGANVLTF. CDR3 coding DNA: TGCAGCGTTGAAGATGAGGCAGGGGTGCCTGGGGCCAACGTCCTGACTTTC. Full variable domain (rest looked up from reference TRBV29-1 and TRBJ2-6): SAVISQKPSRDICQRGTSLTIQCQVDSQVTMMFWYRQQPGQSLTLIATANQGSEATYESGFVIDKFPISRPNLTFSTLTVSNMSPEDSSIYLCSVEDEAGVPGANVLTFGAGSRLTVL.

This rearrangement joins TRBV7-9 to TRBJ1-6; D remains unclear. Germline CDR1 and CDR2: SEHNR and FQNEAQ (reference sequence). The V gene lost 1 base and the J gene lost 5 bases, with 6 bases spanning the gap. The CDR3 spans 14 residues. The CDR3 region has the DNA TGTGCCAGCAGCTTAGGCGGAAATAATTCACCCCTCCACTTT. Translating it yields CASSLGGNNSPLHF.

The chain is built from TRBV11-1 and TRBJ2-2; possible D gene TRBD1, 6 bases. V was pared by 5 bases and J by 3 bases, with 13 bases between. The V gene's germline CDR1 is SGHAT and CDR2 FQDESV (reference sequence). The CDR3 is made up of 15 amino acids. CDR3 loop: CASSTRQAYTGELFF. The DNA of the CDR3 is TGTGCCAGCAGCACTCGACAGGCATACACCGGGGAGCTGTTTTTT.

This clonotype was seen a single time. The gene calls are TRBV6-6 and TRBJ2-7; tentatively, D is TRBD2 (6 bases). V shed 6 bases and J shed 7 bases, with 16 bases lying between them. The CDR3 runs to 13 residues. Germline V lookup: CDR1 MNHNY, CDR2 SVGAGI (reference sequence). This CDR3 reads CASRLSGSGEQYF. DNA of the CDR3: TGTGCCAGCAGACTCAGCGGGTCCGGGGAGCAGTACTTC.

The gene calls are TRBV19 and TRBJ2-7; weak D call: TRBD1 (7 bases). CDR1 is LNHDA and CDR2 is SQIVND in the germline V gene (reference sequence). V lost 0 bases and J 5 bases, leaving 8 bases between the germline ends. The CDR3 has 13 amino acids. This chain's CDR3 is CASSIDRGDEQYF. The CDR3 bases are TGTGCCAGTAGTATAGACAGGGGGGACGAGCAGTACTTC.

The sample holds one count of this clonotype. The rearrangement joins TRBV20-1 to TRBJ2-5, with D possibly matching TRBD2 (5 bases). CDR3 length equals 12 residues. V was shortened by 1 base and J by 9 bases, with 12 bases between the two germline ends. CDR1 is DFQATT, CDR2 SNEGSKA, per germline (reference sequence). CDR3 DNA sequence: TGCAGTGCTAGAGGACGGCTCGGGGCCCAGTACTTC. Protein: CSARGRLGAQYF.

The V and J genes are TRBV20-1 and TRBJ2-7; the D gene is possibly TRBD2 (5 bases). This CDR3 has 15 residues. Germline CDR1 is DFQATT and CDR2 is SNEGSKA (reference sequence). Trimming took off 0 bases at V and 0 bases at J, with 12 bases between the two ends. As DNA, the CDR3 is TGCAGTGCTAGAGAGTGGAGGATTAGCTCCTACGAGCAGTACTTC. It specifies CSAREWRISSYEQYF.

CDR3 loop: CASRTLAIPNNEQFF. For the CDR3, the DNA is TGCGCCAGCAGGACCCTAGCAATCCCCAACAATGAGCAGTTCTTC. The V gene is TRBV4-1, the J gene TRBJ2-1; possible D gene TRBD2, 5 bases. Trimming took 6 bases from V and 5 from J, leaving 17 bases between them. Germline values: CDR1 MGHRA, CDR2 YSYEKL. The CDR3 totals 15 residues.

The chain carries TRBV10-1 and TRBJ2-5; D gene ambiguous. This CDR3 is built from 13 residues. Deletions cut 2 bases from V and 4 bases from J, with 8 bases between. Germline V gene data show CDR1 as WNHNN and CDR2 as SYGVQD (reference sequence). The CDR3 bases are TGCGCCAGCAGTGAGGGATACGGAGAGACCCAGTACTTC. Protein product: CASSEGYGETQYF.

The V call is TRBV4-1, the J call TRBJ2-3; D is unclear. Germline CDR1 MGHRA, CDR2 YSYEKL. The CDR3 has 15 amino acids. V lost 3 bases to trimming and J lost 4 bases, with 14 bases between them. The CDR3 sequence: CASSQPLKAPDTQYF. The CDR3 DNA reads as TGCGCCAGCAGCCAGCCTCTGAAGGCCCCAGATACGCAGTATTTT.

The chain carries TRBV10-3 and TRBJ1-2, with unresolved D. Germline assignment: CDR1 ENHRY and CDR2 SYGVKD. V lost 6 bases to trimming and J lost 8 bases, with 13 bases between them. The CDR3 covers 12 residues. CDR3 nucleotides: TGTGCCATCAGCAACGGCATTATCGGCTACACCTTC. It yields the protein CAISNGIIGYTF.

The chain recombines TRBV6-5 with TRBJ1-2, with 7 bases identical to TRBD1. CDR1 and CDR2 (germline): MNHEY, SVGAGI. Losses at the gene ends were 6 bases for V and 8 bases for J; bases not matched to a gene: 9. The CDR3 sequence is 13 residues long. The CDR3 loop is CASSLQGYGGYTF. The CDR3 DNA is TGTGCCAGCAGCCTACAGGGGTATGGAGGCTACACCTTC.

This chain uses TRBV20-1 with TRBJ2-3; D may correspond to TRBD1 or TRBD2 (5 bases each). The CDR3 has 14 residues. CDR1 and CDR2 from the germline V gene are DFQATT and SNEGSKA (reference sequence). The V and J ends lost 6 bases and 0 bases respectively, with 13 bases between them. The CDR3 protein is CSATDWGSTDTQYF. Written as DNA, the CDR3 is TGCAGTGCGACTGACTGGGGGAGCACAGATACGCAGTATTTT.

This clonotype has more than one count but fewer than ten. The rearrangement joins TRBV25-1 to TRBJ2-7; D is perhaps TRBD1 (6 bases). V lost 5 bases to trimming and J lost 7 bases, with 15 bases between them. CDR1 is MGHDK, CDR2 SYGVNS, per germline. The CDR3 is made up of 13 amino acids. CDR3 DNA: TGTGCCAGCAGTTACCAGGGGTTTGGAGAGCAGTACTTC. It is translated as CASSYQGFGEQYF.